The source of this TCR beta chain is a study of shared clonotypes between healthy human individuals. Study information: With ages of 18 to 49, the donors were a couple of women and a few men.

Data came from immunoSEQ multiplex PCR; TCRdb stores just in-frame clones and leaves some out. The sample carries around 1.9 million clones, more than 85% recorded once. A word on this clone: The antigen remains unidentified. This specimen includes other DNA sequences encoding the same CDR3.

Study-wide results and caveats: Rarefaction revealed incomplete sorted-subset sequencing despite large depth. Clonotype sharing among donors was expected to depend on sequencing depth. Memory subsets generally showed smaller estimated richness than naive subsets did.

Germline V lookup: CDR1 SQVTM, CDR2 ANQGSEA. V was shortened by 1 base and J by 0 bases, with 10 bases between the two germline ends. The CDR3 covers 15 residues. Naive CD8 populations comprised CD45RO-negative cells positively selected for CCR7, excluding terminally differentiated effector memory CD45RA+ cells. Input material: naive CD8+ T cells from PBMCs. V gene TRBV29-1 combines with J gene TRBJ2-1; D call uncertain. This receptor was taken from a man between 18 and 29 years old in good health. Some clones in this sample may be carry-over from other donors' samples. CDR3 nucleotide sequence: TGCAGCGTTGAAGGAGGACGGAGCTCCTACAATGAGCAGTTCTTC. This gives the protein CSVEGGRSSYNEQFF.